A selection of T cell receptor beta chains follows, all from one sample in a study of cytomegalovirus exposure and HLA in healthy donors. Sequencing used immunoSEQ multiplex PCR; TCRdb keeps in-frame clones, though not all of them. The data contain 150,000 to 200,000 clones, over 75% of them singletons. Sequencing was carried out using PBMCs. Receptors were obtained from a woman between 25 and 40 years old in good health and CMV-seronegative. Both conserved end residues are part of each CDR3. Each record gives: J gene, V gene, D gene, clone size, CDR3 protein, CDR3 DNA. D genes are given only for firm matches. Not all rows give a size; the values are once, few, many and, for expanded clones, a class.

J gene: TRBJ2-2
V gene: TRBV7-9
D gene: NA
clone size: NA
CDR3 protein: CSSSLFADTGELFF
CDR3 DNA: TGTTCCAGCAGCTTATTTGCGGACACCGGGGAGCTGTTTTTT

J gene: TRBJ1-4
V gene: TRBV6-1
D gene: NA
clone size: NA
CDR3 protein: CASKKSGTHEKLFF
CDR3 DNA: TGTGCCAGCAAAAAGTCCGGGACTCATGAAAAACTGTTTTTT

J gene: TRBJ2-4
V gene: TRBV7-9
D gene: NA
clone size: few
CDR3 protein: CASRPSTGAGNIQYF
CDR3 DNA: TGTGCCAGCAGGCCATCGACAGGCGCCGGAAACATTCAGTACTTC

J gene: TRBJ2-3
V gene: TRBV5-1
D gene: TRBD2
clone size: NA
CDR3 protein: CASSLEASGQYF
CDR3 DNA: TGCGCCAGCAGCTTGGAAGCTAGCGGGCAGTATTTT

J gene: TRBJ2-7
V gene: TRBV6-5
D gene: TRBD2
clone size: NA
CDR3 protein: CASSYSIGGSYEQYF
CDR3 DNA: TGTGCCAGCAGTTACTCGATCGGGGGGTCCTACGAGCAGTACTTC

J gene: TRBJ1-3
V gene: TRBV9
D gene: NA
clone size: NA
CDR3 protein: CASSVGPRGAYGNTIYF
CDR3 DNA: TGTGCCAGCAGCGTAGGTCCTCGGGGGGCGTATGGAAACACCATATATTTT

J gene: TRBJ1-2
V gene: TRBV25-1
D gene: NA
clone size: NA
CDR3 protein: CASTGCYGYTF
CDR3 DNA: TGTGCCAGCACGGGATGCTATGGCTACACCTTC

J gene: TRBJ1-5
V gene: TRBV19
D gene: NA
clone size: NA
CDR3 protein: CASSIGPRQPQHF
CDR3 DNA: TGTGCCAGTAGTATAGGTCCGAGGCAGCCCCAGCATTTT

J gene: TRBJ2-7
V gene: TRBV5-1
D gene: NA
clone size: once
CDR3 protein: CASREREAYEQYF
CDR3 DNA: TGCGCCAGCAGGGAAAGGGAGGCCTACGAGCAGTACTTC

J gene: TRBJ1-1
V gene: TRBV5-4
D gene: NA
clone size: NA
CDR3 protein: CASSLADTANTEAFF
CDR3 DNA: TGTGCCAGCAGCTTGGCGGATACAGCGAACACTGAAGCTTTCTTT

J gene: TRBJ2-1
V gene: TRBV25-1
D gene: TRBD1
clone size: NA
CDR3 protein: CASSGVRGRTNEQFF
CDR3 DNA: TGTGCCAGCAGTGGTGTCAGGGGGCGCACCAATGAGCAGTTCTTC

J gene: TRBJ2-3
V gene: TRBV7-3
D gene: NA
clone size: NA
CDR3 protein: CASSSTGSDTQYF
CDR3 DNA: TGTGCCAGCAGTTCCACAGGGTCAGATACGCAGTATTTT

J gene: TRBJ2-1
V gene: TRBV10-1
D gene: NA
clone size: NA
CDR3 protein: CASSEGTSIQYEQFF
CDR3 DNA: TGCGCCAGCAGTGAGGGTACTAGCATACAGTATGAGCAGTTCTTC

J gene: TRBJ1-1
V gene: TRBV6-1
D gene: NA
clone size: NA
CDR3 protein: CASGTGTFAHEAFF
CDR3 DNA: TGTGCCAGCGGAACAGGGACCTTTGCCCATGAAGCTTTCTTT

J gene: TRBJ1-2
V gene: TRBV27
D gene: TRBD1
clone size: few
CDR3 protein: CASRSGQGANGYTF
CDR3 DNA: TGTGCCAGCCGCTCGGGACAGGGAGCTAATGGCTACACCTTC

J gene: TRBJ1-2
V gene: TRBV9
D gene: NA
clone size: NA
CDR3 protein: CASSRDTNYGYTF
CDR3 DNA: TGTGCCAGCAGCCGGGACACTAACTATGGCTACACCTTC

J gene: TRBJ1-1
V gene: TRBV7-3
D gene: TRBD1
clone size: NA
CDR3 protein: CASSVDRADSEAFF
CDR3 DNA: TGTGCCAGCAGCGTGGACAGGGCGGACTCTGAAGCTTTCTTT

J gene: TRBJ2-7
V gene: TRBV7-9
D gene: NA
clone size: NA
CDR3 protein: CASSPVSRAEQYF
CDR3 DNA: TGTGCCAGCAGCCCGGTTAGCAGGGCTGAGCAGTACTTC

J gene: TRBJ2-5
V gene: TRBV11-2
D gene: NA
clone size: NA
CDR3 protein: CASSLGMVRETQYF
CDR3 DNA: TGTGCCAGCAGCTTAGGAATGGTACGGGAGACCCAGTACTTC

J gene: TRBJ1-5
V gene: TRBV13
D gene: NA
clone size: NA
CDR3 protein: CASSLGRGPNQPQHF
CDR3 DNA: TGTGCCAGCAGCTTAGGCAGGGGCCCCAATCAGCCCCAGCATTTT

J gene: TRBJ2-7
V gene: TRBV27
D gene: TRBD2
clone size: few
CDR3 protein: CASSLFGTSGYPYEQYF
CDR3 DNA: TGTGCCAGCAGTTTATTTGGGACTAGCGGATATCCCTACGAGCAGTACTTC

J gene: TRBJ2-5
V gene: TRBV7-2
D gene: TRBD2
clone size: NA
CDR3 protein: CASSLAGVTSGRGIGETQYF
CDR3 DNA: TGTGCCAGCAGCTTAGCGGGCGTAACTAGCGGGAGAGGAATAGGTGAGACCCAGTACTTC

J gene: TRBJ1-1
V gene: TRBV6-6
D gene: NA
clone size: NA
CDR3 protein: CASSYSGRGNTEAFF
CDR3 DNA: TGTGCCAGCAGTTACTCTGGCAGGGGGAACACTGAAGCTTTCTTT

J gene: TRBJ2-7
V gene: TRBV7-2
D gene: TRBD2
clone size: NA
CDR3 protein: CASSSPGLVLNPAYEQYF
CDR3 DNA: TGTGCCAGCAGCTCACCGGGACTAGTACTTAACCCTGCCTACGAGCAGTACTTC

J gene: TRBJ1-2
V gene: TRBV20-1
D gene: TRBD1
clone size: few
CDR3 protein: CSALDRGGYTF
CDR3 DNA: TGCAGTGCACTAGACAGGGGAGGCTACACCTTC

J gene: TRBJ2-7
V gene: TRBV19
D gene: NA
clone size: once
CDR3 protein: CASSIRRGAYEQYF
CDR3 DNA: TGTGCCAGTAGTATTCGGCGGGGCGCCTACGAGCAGTACTTC